Listed here are 15 T cell receptor beta chains from one sample, sequenced in a study of OX40 agonist ivuxolimab in advanced cancers. Produced via immunoSEQ multiplex PCR; TCRdb's table is partial and in-frame only. The sample lists around 86,000 clones, around nine tenths occurring once. The sequences come from CD4+ or CD8+ T cells sorted from blood, collected in a trial of the OX40 agonist ivuxolimab. All receptors come from an adult with an advanced solid tumor such as melanoma, head and neck, liver or kidney cancer.

The V call is TRBV27, the J call TRBJ2-2; 9 nucleotides match TRBD1. This CDR3 region has 15 residues. Trimming at V came to 1 base and at J to 6 bases, leaving 3 bases not matched to a gene. Germline V gene sequence: CDR1 MNHEY, CDR2 SMNVEV (reference sequence). The CDR3 sequence: CASSLWGQGAGELFF. The CDR3 coding sequence is TGTGCCAGCAGTTTATGGGGACAGGGTGCCGGGGAGCTGTTTTTT.

The chain uses TRBV11-3 and TRBJ1-3; D ambiguous. Trimming left V 1 base short and J 2 bases short, with 3 bases between. This CDR3 region has 13 residues. Germline V gives CDR1 SGHNT, CDR2 YENEEA. CDR3 DNA sequence: TGTGCCAGCAGCTTAGGTGCTGGAAACACCATATATTTT. Amino acids: CASSLGAGNTIYF.

The chain is built from TRBV12-5 and TRBJ2-5, with a possible D match to TRBD2 (6 bases). The V gene's germline CDR1 is LGHNT and CDR2 FRNRAP. V was clipped by 6 bases and J by 3 bases, with 11 bases between them. CDR3 size: 13 residues. CDR3 protein: CASGGGAKETQYF. CDR3 coding DNA: TGTGCTAGTGGCGGCGGGGCCAAAGAGACCCAGTACTTC.

The chain recombines TRBV6-1 with TRBJ2-7; D possibly uses TRBD1 or TRBD2 (5 bases each). V dropped 5 bases and J dropped 1 base, with 15 bases sitting between them. This CDR3 spans 15 amino acids. The germline V gene encodes CDR1 MNHNS and CDR2 SASEGT. The CDR3 here is CASSFTGTSSYEQYF. The CDR3 nucleotides read TGTGCCAGCAGTTTTACCGGGACGAGTTCCTACGAGCAGTACTTC.

V is TRBV30 and J is TRBJ1-1, with 7 bases matching TRBD1. The CDR3 length is 13 residues. With 2 bases clipped from V and 4 bases from J, the junction kept 4 bases outside the gene matches. From germline, CDR1 is GTSNPN and CDR2 SVGIG (reference sequence). CDR3 residues: CAWSKGAGTEAFF. In DNA form, the CDR3 reads TGTGCCTGGAGTAAGGGGGCTGGCACTGAAGCTTTCTTT.

The V gene is TRBV7-9, the J gene TRBJ1-1, with D possibly being TRBD1 (6 bases). From germline, CDR1 is SEHNR and CDR2 FQNEAQ (reference sequence). The ends were cut back, 0 bases at V and 2 bases at J, with 10 bases in the middle. There are 15 residues in the CDR3. In nucleotides, the CDR3 is TGTGCCAGCAGCTTAGCGGGACATCTAAACACTGAAGCTTTCTTT. Translation gives CASSLAGHLNTEAFF.

The chain couples TRBV6-1 to TRBJ1-1; possibly TRBD1 for D (6 bases). The germline gives CDR1 MNHNS, CDR2 SASEGT. V was trimmed by 2 bases and J by 6 bases, leaving 16 bases between them. The CDR3 contains 15 residues. CDR3 sequence: CASSERGTRGSEAFF. CDR3 nucleotides: TGTGCCAGCAGTGAACGAGGGACAAGAGGATCTGAAGCTTTCTTT.

On this clone itself: Germline and junction disagree at one end, which may indicate a read error. The rearrangement uses TRBV5-1 and TRBJ2-7, with D possibly being TRBD2 (6 bases). The CDR3 totals 15 residues. Germline V CDR1 and CDR2: SGHRS, YFSETQ. The CDR3 sequence is CASNLVAGGPYEQYF. Written as DNA, the CDR3 is TGCGCCAGCAACTTGGTGGCAGGAGGGCCCTACGAGCAGTACTTC.

V gene TRBV18 combines with J gene TRBJ2-7; 10 bases agree with TRBD2. The junction had 5 bases not matched to a gene; V was cut back by 4 bases and J by 2 bases. This CDR3 contains 15 residues. Germline-derived CDR1 and CDR2 are KGHSH and LQKENI. The DNA of the CDR3 is TGTGCCAGCTCACGGGGGACTAGCGAAGCCTACGAGCAGTACTTC. Translated, it gives CASSRGTSEAYEQYF.

The rearrangement joins TRBV7-2 to TRBJ1-5; the D is unclear. With 1 base removed from V and 4 bases from J, the gap between germline ends came to 8 bases. This CDR3 region has 14 residues. Germline CDR1 and CDR2: SGHTA and FQGNSA. The chain's CDR3 is CASSLVFKNQPQHF. The CDR3 DNA follows: TGTGCCAGCAGCTTAGTATTCAAAAATCAGCCCCAGCATTTT.

The chain employs TRBV10-1 and TRBJ2-3, with D possibly TRBD2 on 6 matching bases. Trimming stripped 6 bases from V and 3 bases from J, with 10 bases between. This CDR3 spans 13 amino acids. In germline, CDR1 is WNHNN, CDR2 SYGVQD (reference sequence). The DNA of the CDR3 is TGCGCCAGCAGCGGGAGCGGGACAGATACGCAGTATTTT. Translating it yields CASSGSGTDTQYF.

The CDR3 DNA is TGTGCCAGCAGCCAAGGATCCTGGTTCGGAGAGACCCAGTACTTC. Translating gives CASSQGSWFGETQYF. This chain connects TRBV14 to TRBJ2-5; D gene unclear. The CDR3 length is 15 residues. CDR1 and CDR2 from the germline V gene are SGHDN and FVKESK. Deletions cut 1 base from V and 4 bases from J, with 13 bases between.

This chain connects TRBV9 to TRBJ2-3; perhaps TRBD2 as D (6 bases). V dropped 2 bases and J dropped 0 bases, with 13 bases sitting between them. The CDR3 has 16 residues. Germline-derived CDR1 and CDR2 are SGDLS and YYNGEE. The DNA for the CDR3 is TGTGCCAGCAGCGTTAGCGGAACAGCAAGCACAGATACGCAGTATTTT. This translates into CASSVSGTASTDTQYF.

The chain couples TRBV6-5 to TRBJ2-7; 7 bases line up with TRBD1. Trimming at V came to 0 bases and at J to 0 bases, leaving 2 bases not matched to a gene. This CDR3 contains 15 residues. Germline CDR1 MNHEY, CDR2 SVGAGI. The CDR3 nucleotides are TGTGCCAGCAGTTACTCTAACAGGGGCTCCTACGAGCAGTACTTC. It specifies CASSYSNRGSYEQYF.

This chain links TRBV18 with TRBJ2-6; maybe TRBD1 (6 bases). This CDR3 has 18 amino acids. The V gene lost 2 bases and the J gene lost 2 bases, with 16 bases spanning the gap. Germline V gives CDR1 KGHSH, CDR2 LQKENI. This CDR3 reads CASSPSGVVGTGANVLTF. Written as DNA, the CDR3 is TGTGCCAGCTCACCATCAGGGGTAGTTGGGACTGGGGCCAACGTCCTGACTTTC. Together with reference TRBV18 and TRBJ2-6, the CDR3 gives the full variable domain: NAGVMQNPRHLVRRRGQEARLRCSPMKGHSHVYWYRQLPEEGLKFMVYLQKENIIDESGMPKERFSAEFPKEGPSILRIQQVVRGDSAAYFCASSPSGVVGTGANVLTFGAGSRLTVL.